One sample yielded the 18 T cell receptor beta chains listed below, sequenced in a study of Graves' ophthalmopathy and Graves' hyperthyroidism (dated by TCRdb to the late 2010s). Sequencing used an Illumina HiSeq 2000. For repertoire sequencing, the TCR beta CDR3 regions were amplified from RNA transcripts. HTBI primers and the Qiagen OneStep RT-PCR kit were used in a first-round RT-PCR, which was followed by a second-round multiplex PCR, size selection and purification. TCRdb trimmed public reads at Q25 via fastp, called clones via MiXCR and kept in-frame beta chains. Each CDR3 protein appears once, grouped with its most common genes and DNA. This sample has about 740,000 distinct CDR3 sequences in its table, and 35% to 50% of those were observed once. 44% of the sample comes from the top ten. Sequenced sample: peripheral blood. The receptors here all came from an adult man with Graves' ophthalmopathy.

The rearrangement uses TRBV19 and TRBJ2-7; 9 positions match TRBD1. The V gene end was trimmed by 5 bases and the J gene end by 3 bases; junction bases not matched to a gene: 5. CDR3 size: 14 residues. The V gene's germline CDR1 is LNHDA and CDR2 SQIVND (reference sequence). Here the CDR3 reads CASSSQDRGYEQYF. DNA of the CDR3: TGTGCCAGTAGTTCCCAGGACAGGGGCTACGAGCAGTACTTC.

This chain connects TRBV6-5 to TRBJ2-7; D is perhaps TRBD1 or TRBD2 (5 bases each). The CDR3 totals 16 residues. Germline V gene data show CDR1 as MNHEY and CDR2 as SVGAGI. Trimming shortened V by 0 bases and J by 0 bases, and 12 bases separated the two germline ends. The CDR3 protein is CASSYSSGRSSYEQYF. The CDR3 nucleotides are TGTGCCAGCAGTTACTCTTCAGGGAGAAGCTCCTACGAGCAGTACTTC.

This clonotype was observed a handful of times. The V and J genes are TRBV29-1 and TRBJ2-3; no clear D gene. The CDR3 has 11 amino acids. Germline V gene data show CDR1 as SQVTM and CDR2 as ANQGSEA. The V and J ends lost 5 bases and 1 base respectively, with 4 bases between them. As DNA, the CDR3 is TGCAGCGTTTCAGGCACAGATACGCAGTATTTT. Translating gives CSVSGTDTQYF.

This clonotype was observed a handful of times. A junction boundary mismatches the germline segment, possibly from a read error. The V call is TRBV10-2, the J call TRBJ1-5; D is unclear. The CDR3 totals 14 residues. Per germline, CDR1 WSHSY and CDR2 SAAADI. The CDR3 DNA reads as TGTGCCAGCAGACAATCCCATAGCAATCAGCCCCAGCATTTT. Translated, it gives CASRQSHSNQPQHF.

A word on this clonotype: A much larger clone differs by one base, so this may be a read error. This chain joins TRBV7-2 and TRBJ2-6, with 7 bases matching TRBD1. Germline-derived CDR1 and CDR2 are SGHTA and FQGNSA. The CDR3 runs 17 residues. CDR3 nucleotides: TGTGCCAGCAGCTCGACAGGGCCCAGCTCTGGGGCCAACGTCCCGACTTTC. This codes for CASSSTGPSSGANVPTF.

This clonotype was seen once. Relative to the germline gene, one junction end is altered; a read error may explain this. The V and J genes are TRBV20-1 and TRBJ2-7; perhaps D is TRBD1 or TRBD2 (5 bases each). The CDR3 runs 14 residues. Germline loops: CDR1 DFQATT, CDR2 SNEGSKA (reference sequence). The CDR3 sequence is CSARPPGNGDEQNF. In DNA, the CDR3 is TGCAGTGCTCGACCCCCGGGTAACGGGGACGAGCAGAACTTC.

There are many counts of this clonotype. The chain carries TRBV10-3 and TRBJ2-5; D ambiguous. Trimming removed 0 bases at V and 7 bases at J, with 9 bases between. CDR1 and CDR2 (germline): ENHRY, SYGVKD. CDR3 size: 13 residues. The CDR3 spells CAISESIAGTQYF. The CDR3 bases are TGTGCCATCAGTGAGTCTATAGCCGGGACCCAGTACTTC.

This clonotype has just one count. The rearrangement uses TRBV25-1 and TRBJ2-2; D remains unclear. CDR1 and CDR2 from the germline V gene are MGHDK and SYGVNS. V lost 4 bases and J lost 8, with 11 bases in between. This CDR3 is built from 13 residues. The CDR3 nucleotides are TGTGCCAGCAGTGCGAGACGGTCGGGGGAGCTGTTTTTT. Its protein product is CASSARRSGELFF.

As to this clonotype: This could be a read error, since a much larger clone is one nucleotide away. The chain recombines TRBV20-1 with TRBJ1-4; 10 bases fit TRBD1. This CDR3 comprises 13 residues. The V and J ends lost 3 bases and 8 bases, in that order; junction bases with no gene match: 3. Germline loops: CDR1 DFQATT, CDR2 SNEGSKA (reference sequence). The CDR3 DNA is TGCAGTGCTAGTGGGACAGGGGACGAAAAACTGTTTTTT. Protein product: CSASGTGDEKLFF.

CDR3 in amino acids: CASSYGPGYEQYF. DNA of the CDR3: TGTGCCAGCAGTTACGGGCCAGGCTACGAGCAGTACTTC. The rearrangement uses TRBV6-6 and TRBJ2-7; D is uncertain. Trimming removed 2 bases from V and 3 bases from J, with 8 bases in between. Germline lookup yields CDR1 MNHNY and CDR2 SVGAGI (reference sequence). This CDR3 contains 13 residues.

The CDR3 DNA is TGCAGTGCTAGAGATGGTAGGGACACCCTCAATCAGCCCCAGCATTTT. Translating it yields CSARDGRDTLNQPQHF. V is TRBV20-1 and J is TRBJ1-5; D is perhaps TRBD1 (6 bases). The CDR3 is 16 residues long. V was clipped by 0 bases and J by 3 bases, with 15 bases between them. The germline CDR1 and CDR2 sequences are DFQATT and SNEGSKA (reference sequence).

This clonotype was observed a handful of times. The rearrangement joins TRBV2 to TRBJ1-5, with D uncertain. Trimming shortened V by 2 bases and J by 5 bases, and 7 bases separated the two germline ends. CDR3 length equals 13 residues. From germline, CDR1 is SNHLY and CDR2 FYNNEI. The CDR3 DNA follows: TGTGCCAGCAGTGAATCCCGTTATCAGCCCCAGCATTTT. Encoded protein: CASSESRYQPQHF.

The chain couples TRBV12-3 or TRBV12-4 to TRBJ2-7, with 8 bases matching TRBD1. Germline trimming cut 5 bases from V and 5 bases from J; bases unmatched to any gene: 8. There are 14 residues in the CDR3. The CDR3 DNA follows: TGTGCCAGCAGTCCTCGACAGGGGTTGGACGAGCAGTACTTC. Amino acids: CASSPRQGLDEQYF.

This clonotype was seen once. It is unclear where the CDR3 begins or ends on the DNA, so no DNA is shown, and the CDR3 is as TCRdb lists it. CDR3 sequence: CASSVAAGAPEASF. This chain uses TRBV9 with TRBJ1-1; the table's D call, TRBD1, was not checked against the DNA. Germline V gives CDR1 SGDLS, CDR2 YYNGEE. The CDR3 contains 14 residues when both ends are counted.

The chain combines TRBV15 with TRBJ2-5; D unresolved. This CDR3 is built from 11 residues. Germline loops: CDR1 LNHNV, CDR2 YYDKDF (reference sequence). The germline V and J ends were trimmed by 4 bases and 8 bases, with 8 bases remaining between them. The CDR3, as DNA: TGTGCCACCAGCAAAGGAGATACCCAGTACTTC. Protein: CATSKGDTQYF.

This clonotype was observed a handful of times. The chain has TRBV7-9 and TRBJ1-3; TRBD1 matches at 8 bases. This CDR3 is built from 16 residues. Germline V gene lookup returns CDR1 SEHNR and CDR2 FQNEAQ (reference sequence). V lost 0 bases and J lost 6; bases outside the gene matches: 7. The DNA of the CDR3 is TGTGCCAGCAGCTTAGCCCCTGGACAGGGAGCAAACACCATATATTTT. Residues: CASSLAPGQGANTIYF.

The V call is TRBV25-1, the J call TRBJ2-7; TRBD1 or TRBD2 may be the D gene (5 bases each). The CDR3 loop spans 15 amino acids. Trimming shortened V by 5 bases and J by 2 bases, and 16 bases separated the two germline ends. CDR1 is MGHDK, CDR2 SYGVNS, per germline. The CDR3, as DNA: TGTGCCAGCAGTCCCCCTAGCAGGGCCCCCTACGAGCAGTACTTC. Translation: CASSPPSRAPYEQYF.

A single count supports this clonotype. One end of the junction is discordant with germline, which a read error may explain. This chain joins TRBV2 and TRBJ2-7; tentatively, D is TRBD2 (6 bases). The CDR3 is 15 amino acids. CDR1 and CDR2 from the germline V gene are SNHLY and FYNNEI. CDR3 in DNA: TGTGCCAGCAGTTCGCTCGGGACGGGAGACTACGGGCAGTACTTC. This sequence encodes CASSSLGTGDYGQYF.